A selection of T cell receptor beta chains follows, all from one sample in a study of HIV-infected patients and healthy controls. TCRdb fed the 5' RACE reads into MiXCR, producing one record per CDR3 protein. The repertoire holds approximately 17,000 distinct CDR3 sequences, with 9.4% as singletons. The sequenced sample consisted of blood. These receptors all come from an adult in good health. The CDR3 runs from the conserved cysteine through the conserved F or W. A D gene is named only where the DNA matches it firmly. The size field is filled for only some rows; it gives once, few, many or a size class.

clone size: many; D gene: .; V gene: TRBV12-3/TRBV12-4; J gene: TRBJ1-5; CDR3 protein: CASSLNAQAGGQPQHF; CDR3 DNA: TGTGCCAGCAGTCTCAACGCTCAGGCGGGGGGTCAGCCCCAGCATTTT
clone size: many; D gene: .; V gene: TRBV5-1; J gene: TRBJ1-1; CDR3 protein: CASSLLRGTEAFF; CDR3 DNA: TGCGCCAGCAGCTTGCTCCGAGGCACTGAAGCTTTCTTT
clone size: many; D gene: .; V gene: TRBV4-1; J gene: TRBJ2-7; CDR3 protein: CASSQEVGFSSYEQYF; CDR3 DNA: TGCGCCAGCAGCCAAGAGGTGGGCTTCAGCTCCTACGAGCAGTACTTC
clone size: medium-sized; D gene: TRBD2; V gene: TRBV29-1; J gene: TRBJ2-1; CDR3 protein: CSVVGPGLAGEQFF; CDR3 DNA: TGCAGCGTTGTCGGCCCGGGACTAGCGGGTGAGCAGTTCTTC
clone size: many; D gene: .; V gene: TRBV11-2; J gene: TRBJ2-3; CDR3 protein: CASSLDYGLDTQYF; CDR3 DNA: TGTGCCAGCAGCTTAGATTATGGGCTGGATACGCAGTATTTT
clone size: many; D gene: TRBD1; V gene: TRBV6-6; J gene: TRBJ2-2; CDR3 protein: CAIPKEQGILTGELFF; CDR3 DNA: TGTGCCATCCCAAAAGAACAGGGGATCCTCACCGGGGAGCTGTTTTTT
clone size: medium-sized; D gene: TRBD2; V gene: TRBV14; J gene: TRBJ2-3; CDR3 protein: CASSQSGATDTQYF; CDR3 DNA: TGTGCCAGCAGCCAAAGCGGGGCCACAGATACGCAGTATTTT
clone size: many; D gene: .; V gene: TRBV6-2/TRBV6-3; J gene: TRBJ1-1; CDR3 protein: CASSYWGGVVTEAFF; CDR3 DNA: TGTGCCAGCAGTTACTGGGGGGGCGTCGTGACTGAAGCTTTCTTT
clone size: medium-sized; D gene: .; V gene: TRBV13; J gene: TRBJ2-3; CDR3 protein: CASSLVPVGPDTDTQYF; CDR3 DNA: TGTGCCAGCAGCTTAGTCCCCGTCGGACCCGACACAGATACGCAGTATTTT
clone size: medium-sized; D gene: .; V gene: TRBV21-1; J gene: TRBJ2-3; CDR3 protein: CASSKKLDRAWCTDTQYF; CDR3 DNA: TGTGCCAGCAGCAAAAAGCTCGACAGGGCGTGGTGCACAGATACGCAGTATTTT
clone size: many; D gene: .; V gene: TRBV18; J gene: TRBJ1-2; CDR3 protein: CASSPWEGIYGYTF; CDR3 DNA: TGTGCCAGCTCACCATGGGAGGGAATCTATGGCTACACCTTC
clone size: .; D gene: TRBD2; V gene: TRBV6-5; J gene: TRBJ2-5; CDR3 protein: CASSYFSRGRLKTQYF; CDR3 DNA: TGTGCCAGCAGTTACTTCTCGCGGGGGAGGTTAAAGACCCAGTACTTC
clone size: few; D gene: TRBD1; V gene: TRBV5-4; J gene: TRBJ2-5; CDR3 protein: CASSQQGAMETQYF; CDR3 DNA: TGTGCCAGCAGCCAACAGGGGGCGATGGAGACCCAGTACTTC
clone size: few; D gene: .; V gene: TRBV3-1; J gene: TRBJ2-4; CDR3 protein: CASSQGYTSENIQYF; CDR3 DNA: TGTGCCAGCAGCCAAGGTTATACCTCCGAAAACATTCAGTACTTC
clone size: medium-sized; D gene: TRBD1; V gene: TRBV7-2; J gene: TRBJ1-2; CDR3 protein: CASSSPTGGYGYTF; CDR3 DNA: TGTGCCAGCAGCTCTCCAACAGGGGGCTATGGCTACACCTTC
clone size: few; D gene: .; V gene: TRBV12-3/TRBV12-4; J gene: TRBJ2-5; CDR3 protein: CASSFAAYQETQYF; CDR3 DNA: TGTGCCAGCAGTTTCGCGGCGTACCAAGAGACCCAGTACTTC